This T cell receptor beta chain appears in the sequencing data of a study of OX40 agonist ivuxolimab in advanced cancers. Across the study: Patients took ivuxolimab, an agonistic anti-OX40 (CD134) antibody. Having had anti-PD-1, anti-PD-L1 or anti-CTLA-4 therapy before was allowed, and about 42% had some. While on treatment, patients had intravenous ivuxolimab at 0.01 to 10 mg/kg every 2 weeks.

This clone has just one count. The CDR3 has 14 amino acids. The germline gives CDR1 SGHTS, CDR2 YDEGEE. V lost 0 bases and J 4 bases, leaving 7 bases between the germline ends. The data were produced by immunoSEQ multiplex PCR, yet TCRdb's version contains in-frame clones alone and is incomplete. Altogether roughly 80,000 clones are present, approximately 80% being singletons, with the ten largest covering 1.5% to 2%. This TCR came from an adult with an advanced solid tumor such as melanoma, head and neck, liver or kidney cancer. The sequenced sample was CD4+ or CD8+ T cells sorted from blood, obtained in a trial of the OX40 agonist ivuxolimab. The V gene is TRBV5-8, the J gene TRBJ1-4; D is perhaps TRBD1 (5 bases). CDR3 sequence reads: CASSLGQINEKLFF. The CDR3 region has the DNA TGTGCCAGCAGCTTGGGACAGATTAATGAAAAACTGTTTTTT.